This TCR beta chain was identified in a study of glioma-infiltrating T cells after dendritic cell vaccination. The V gene lost 2 bases and the J gene lost 5 bases, with 18 bases spanning the gap. Germline-derived CDR1 and CDR2 are GTSNPN and SVGIG (reference sequence). The CDR3 is 15 amino acids. The repertoire was sequenced with immunoSEQ multiplex PCR; TCRdb's copy has only in-frame clones and lacks some. The sample gives fewer than 75,000 clones, about 76% of which show up once; 7.9% is in the top ten. This clone was seen only once. This receptor was obtained from a human donor with glioblastoma. V and J are TRBV30 and TRBJ2-5, with a tentative D call TRBD1 (5 bases). The sample was blood, taken before dendritic cell vaccination. The CDR3 loop is CAWSSGIWTQETQYF. DNA of the CDR3: TGTGCCTGGAGTTCAGGGATTTGGACCCAGGAGACCCAGTACTTC.